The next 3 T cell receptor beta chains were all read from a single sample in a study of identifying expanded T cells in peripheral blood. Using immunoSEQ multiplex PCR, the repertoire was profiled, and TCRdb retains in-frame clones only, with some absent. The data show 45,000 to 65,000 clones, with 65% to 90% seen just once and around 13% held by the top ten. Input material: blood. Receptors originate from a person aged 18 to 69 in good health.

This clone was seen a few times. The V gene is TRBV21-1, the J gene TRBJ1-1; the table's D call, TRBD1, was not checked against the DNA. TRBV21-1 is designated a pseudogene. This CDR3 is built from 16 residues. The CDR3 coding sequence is TGTGCCAGCAGCAAAGGGACAGGTTATATGAACACTGAAGCTTTCTTT. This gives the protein CASSKGTGYMNTEAFF.

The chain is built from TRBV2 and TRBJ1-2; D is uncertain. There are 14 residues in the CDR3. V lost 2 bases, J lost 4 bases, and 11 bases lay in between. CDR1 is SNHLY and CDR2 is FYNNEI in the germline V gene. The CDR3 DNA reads TGTGCCAGCAGTGAATCGCACGGTCCCTATGGCTACACCTTC. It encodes CASSESHGPYGYTF. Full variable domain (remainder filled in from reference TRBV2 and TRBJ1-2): EPEVTQTPSHQVTQMGQEVILRCVPISNHLYFYWYRQILGQKVEFLVSFYNNEISEKSEIFDDQFSVERPDGSNFTLKIRSTKLEDSAMYFCASSESHGPYGYTFGSGTRLTVV.

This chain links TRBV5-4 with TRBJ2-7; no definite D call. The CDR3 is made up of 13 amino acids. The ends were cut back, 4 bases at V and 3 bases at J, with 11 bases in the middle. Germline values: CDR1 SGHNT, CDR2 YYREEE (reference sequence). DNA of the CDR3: TGTGCCAGCAGCGCCGGACCAGTCTACGAGCAGTACGTC. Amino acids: CASSAGPVYEQYV.